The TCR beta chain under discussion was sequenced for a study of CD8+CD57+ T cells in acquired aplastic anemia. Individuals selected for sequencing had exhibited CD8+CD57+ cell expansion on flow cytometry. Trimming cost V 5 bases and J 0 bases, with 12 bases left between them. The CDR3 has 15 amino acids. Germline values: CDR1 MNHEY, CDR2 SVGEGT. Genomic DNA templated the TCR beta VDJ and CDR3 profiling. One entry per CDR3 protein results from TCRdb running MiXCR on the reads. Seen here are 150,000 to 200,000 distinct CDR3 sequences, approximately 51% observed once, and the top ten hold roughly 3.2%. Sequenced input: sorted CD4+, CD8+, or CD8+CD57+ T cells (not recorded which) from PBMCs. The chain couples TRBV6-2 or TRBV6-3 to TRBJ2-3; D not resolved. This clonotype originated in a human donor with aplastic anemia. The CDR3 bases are TGTGCCAGCAGTGACGAGGCAGGTAGCACAGATACGCAGTATTTT. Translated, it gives CASSDEAGSTDTQYF.